Below, 2 T cell receptor beta chains from the same sample are listed, as sequenced in a study of blood T cell repertoires in COVID-19. Generated by immunoSEQ multiplex PCR, the TCRdb table keeps only in-frame clones and is missing some. The top ten hold approximately 5.1% of the sample, which has approximately 150,000 clones, around 80% seen once. Specimen: PBMCs or T cells enriched from blood (not recorded which). The source is a man between 65 and 79 years old who had been exposed to COVID-19.

The gene calls are TRBV18 and TRBJ2-7; D gene ambiguous. Trimming pared 4 bases from V and 2 bases from J, leaving 12 bases between. This CDR3 region has 14 residues. Per the germline V gene, CDR1 is KGHSH and CDR2 is LQKENI. CDR3: CASSHSPGAYEQYF. CDR3 DNA sequence: TGTGCCAGCTCACACTCCCCCGGAGCCTACGAGCAGTACTTC. Full variable domain (outside the CDR3, taken from reference TRBV18 and TRBJ2-7): NAGVMQNPRHLVRRRGQEARLRCSPMKGHSHVYWYRQLPEEGLKFMVYLQKENIIDESGMPKERFSAEFPKEGPSILRIQQVVRGDSAAYFCASSHSPGAYEQYFGPGTRLTVT.

The chain is built from TRBV11-2 and TRBJ1-2; maybe TRBD1 (5 bases). Trimming pared 2 bases from V and 2 bases from J, leaving 12 bases between. CDR1 and CDR2 from the germline V gene are SGHAT and FQNNGV. This CDR3 is 15 amino acids long. The CDR3 loop is CASSLQGLGNYGYTF. DNA for the CDR3: TGTGCCAGCAGCTTACAGGGTCTAGGGAACTATGGCTACACCTTC.